This T cell receptor (beta chain) was obtained from a study of blood T cells in healthy people across ages. CDR1 and CDR2 from the germline V gene are LGHNA and YSLEER. This CDR3 comprises 16 residues. Trimming at V came to 1 base and at J to 6 bases, leaving 5 bases not matched to a gene. Then a second PCR, running about 6 to 11 cycles, was carried out with a sample-barcoded 5' primer and a J-beta primer mix. TCRdb fed the 5' RACE reads into MiXCR, producing one record per CDR3 protein. The sample has approximately 810,000 distinct CDR3 sequences, more than 25% seen once; the top ten hold 17%. The rearrangement links TRBV4-3 to TRBJ2-2; 10 nucleotides agree with TRBD2. The receptor was isolated from a woman older than 75 in good health. The material sequenced was blood. The CDR3 sequence is CASSQGGTSVAGELFF. CDR3 DNA: TGCGCCAGCAGCCAAGGTGGGACTAGCGTCGCCGGGGAGCTGTTTTTT.